The present T cell receptor (beta chain) was sequenced within a study of blood T cell repertoires in COVID-19. Across the whole study: Sites across the United States, Italy and Spain contributed samples from acute and convalescent COVID-19. Sources were T cells, B-cell-depleted T cells, or PBMCs; the material itself was cDNA or gDNA.

A Seattle source enrolled patients during active infection and followed them longitudinally. In the original analysis: The authors estimated nucleated cell counts from reference gene primer amplification. Libraries were prepared by immunoSEQ multiplex PCR; TCRdb keeps only in-frame clonotypes and omits some of them. V and J calls and clone size are those listed in that table; D and trimming were worked out from the DNA. The table includes about 420,000 clones, over 85% detected once. The CDR3 runs 13 residues. Germline CDR1 reads SGHNT; CDR2 reads YENEEA. The V end was cut by 5 bases, the J end by 7 bases, with 15 bases between.

J is TRBJ2-7 and V is TRBV11-3; possible D gene TRBD1, 5 bases. Sequencing input: peripheral blood. The source of this sequence is a man younger than 35 with COVID-19, enrolled during active disease. This CDR3 is CASSDLQDREQYF. The CDR3 DNA reads TGTGCCAGCAGCGACCTACAGGACCGGGAGCAGTACTTC.